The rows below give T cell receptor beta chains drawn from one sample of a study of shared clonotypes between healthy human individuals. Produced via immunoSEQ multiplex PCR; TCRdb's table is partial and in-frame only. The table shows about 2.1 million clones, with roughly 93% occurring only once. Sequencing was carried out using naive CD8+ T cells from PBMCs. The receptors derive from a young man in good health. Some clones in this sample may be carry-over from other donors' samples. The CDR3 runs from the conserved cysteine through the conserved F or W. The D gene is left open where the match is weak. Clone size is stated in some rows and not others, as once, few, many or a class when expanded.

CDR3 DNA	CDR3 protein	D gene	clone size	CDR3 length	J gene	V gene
TGTGCCAGCAGTTTATACCTTCCGAACACTGAAGCTTTCTTT	CASSLYLPNTEAFF	.	.	14	TRBJ1-1	TRBV28
TGTGCCAGCAGCGCCTCCGGGACACAAGACAATGAGCAGTTCTTC	CASSASGTQDNEQFF	.	.	15	TRBJ2-1	TRBV9
TGTGCCAGCAGTCCGGGAGCGACAGGGTACGAGCAGTACTTC	CASSPGATGYEQYF	.	.	14	TRBJ2-7	TRBV6-5
TGTGCCAGCAGTCGACAGGGGACTGGAAACACCATATATTTT	CASSRQGTGNTIYF	TRBD1	.	14	TRBJ1-3	TRBV2
TGTGCCAGCAGCTTAGCGGCGGGAGGCGCCAAAAACATTCAGTACTTC	CASSLAAGGAKNIQYF	TRBD2	.	16	TRBJ2-4	TRBV7-9
TGTGCCAGTCTGGGCTACGAGGTAGCTAATGAAAAACTGTTTTTT	CASLGYEVANEKLFF	.	.	15	TRBJ1-4	TRBV19
TGTGCCAGCACCTCGGACAGGGAAGAGACCCAGTACTTC	CASTSDREETQYF	TRBD1	.	13	TRBJ2-5	TRBV5-4
TGTGCCAGCACCTTCCAGACAGGCTACAATGAGCAGTTCTTC	CASTFQTGYNEQFF	.	once	14	TRBJ2-1	TRBV13
TGCGCCAGCAGCCAGTGGCCGAGACAAAACTACAATGAGCAGTTCTTC	CASSQWPRQNYNEQFF	.	.	16	TRBJ2-1	TRBV4-1
TGTGCCAGCAGCTTAGCGCCGGGGGGATCGAGAAGGCAGTTCTTC	CASSLAPGGSRRQFF	TRBD2	.	15	TRBJ2-1	TRBV7-8
TGTGCCAGCTCACCACCCGGACTAGCGGGAGTATATTCAGATACGCAGTATTTT	CASSPPGLAGVYSDTQYF	TRBD2	.	18	TRBJ2-3	TRBV18
TGTGCCAGCAGTTTATTATCGGGGGACTCCTACGAGCAGTACTTC	CASSLLSGDSYEQYF	.	.	15	TRBJ2-7	TRBV28
TGTGCCAGCAGTATGAACTATGGCTACACCTTC	CASSMNYGYTF	.	.	11	TRBJ1-2	TRBV27
TGTGCCAGTAGTCTGTACCCCCATGAGCAGTTCTTC	CASSLYPHEQFF	.	.	12	TRBJ2-1	TRBV19
TGTGCCAGCAGTTCCCCCTTGTACCCCTTCGAGCAGTACTTC	CASSSPLYPFEQYF	.	.	14	TRBJ2-7	TRBV27
TGCAGTGCTAGTCTTAACAGTACCTTC	CSASLNSTF	.	.	9	TRBJ2-7	TRBV20-1
TGTGCCAGCAGTTTTTTGACAGGGATAACAGATACGCAGTATTTT	CASSFLTGITDTQYF	TRBD1	.	15	TRBJ2-3	TRBV27
TGTGCCAGCAGTGCCGCAGGTTACTACGAGCAGTACTTC	CASSAAGYYEQYF	.	.	13	TRBJ2-7	TRBV6-1
TGCAGTGCTAGAGATACCTACGAGCAGTACTTC	CSARDTYEQYF	.	few	11	TRBJ2-7	TRBV20-1
TGTGCCAGCAGCTCAACGGGACAGCGCACAGATACGCAGTATTTT	CASSSTGQRTDTQYF	TRBD1	.	15	TRBJ2-3	TRBV11-3
TGTGCCACCAACCAAGGACAGGGCTATGGCTACACCTTC	CATNQGQGYGYTF	TRBD1	.	13	TRBJ1-2	TRBV15
TGTGCCAGCAGTTTTGGGCGCCAAGGATACGAGCAGTACTTC	CASSFGRQGYEQYF	.	.	14	TRBJ2-7	TRBV27
TGTGCCAGCAGTTCGTCCCCCATGAACACTGAAGCTTTCTTT	CASSSSPMNTEAFF	.	.	14	TRBJ1-1	TRBV27
TGTGCCAGCAGCTTAGGGTGGGGAAGCGAGCAGTACTTC	CASSLGWGSEQYF	.	.	13	TRBJ2-7	TRBV7-9
TGTGCCAGCACTGCTACAAGGGAGGGATCCTACGAGCAGTACTTC	CASTATREGSYEQYF	TRBD2	.	15	TRBJ2-7	TRBV27
TGTGCCAGCAGCTCAGGACAGGGACCGTACTCCTACGAGCAGTACTTC	CASSSGQGPYSYEQYF	TRBD1	.	16	TRBJ2-7	TRBV13
TGTGCCAGCAGCAAGGTAGCGGGGCAGCCCCACGAGCAGTACTTC	CASSKVAGQPHEQYF	TRBD2	.	15	TRBJ2-7	TRBV7-2
TGTGCCAGCAGCCTTTCTAGCGGGAGCTCCTACAATGAGCAGTTCTTC	CASSLSSGSSYNEQFF	TRBD2	.	16	TRBJ2-1	TRBV7-9
TGTGCCACCAGCAGAGATCACGACAGAGGTTACGAGCAGTACTTC	CATSRDHDRGYEQYF	.	.	15	TRBJ2-7	TRBV15
TGTGCCAGTAGTGATGTTCTTAATGAGCAGTTCTTC	CASSDVLNEQFF	.	once	12	TRBJ2-1	TRBV19
TGTGCCAGCAGTTTACTCTCGAGGGGGGGTCTCAGCACAGATACGCAGTATTTT	CASSLLSRGGLSTDTQYF	.	.	18	TRBJ2-3	TRBV27
TGTGCCAGCAGCTTAGCGGACTACAATGAGCAGTTCTTC	CASSLADYNEQFF	.	.	13	TRBJ2-1	TRBV7-8
TGCAGCGTCCCGCCCCGGACTAGGTTGGATGAGCAGTTCTTC	CSVPPRTRLDEQFF	TRBD2	.	14	TRBJ2-1	TRBV29-1
TGTGCCAGCACCCGGGGAGGAGCGGACAGATCCTACGAGCAGTACTTC	CASTRGGADRSYEQYF	.	.	16	TRBJ2-7	TRBV7-9
TGTGCCAGCTCCGGGCCTGAAGCTTTCTTT	CASSGPEAFF	.	.	10	TRBJ1-1	TRBV18
TGTGCCAGCAGTTTTGGACTAGCGGCCTACGAGCAGTACTTC	CASSFGLAAYEQYF	TRBD2	.	14	TRBJ2-7	TRBV6-6
TGCGCCAGCAGCCTGGGGACAGGGAGGGCAGGGAGCACTGAAGCTTTCTTT	CASSLGTGRAGSTEAFF	TRBD1	.	17	TRBJ1-1	TRBV4-3
TGTGCCAGCAGTACCGGGGAGTGGACTCAAATGTTCTTC	CASSTGEWTQMFF	.	.	13	TRBJ2-1	TRBV28
TGTGCCAGCAGTTTCGGGACAGCTACCTACGAGCAGTACTTC	CASSFGTATYEQYF	TRBD1	.	14	TRBJ2-7	TRBV28
TGTGCCAGCAGCAAAGGGGGACAGGGGGCGAGAGGAAATCAGCCCCAGCATTTT	CASSKGGQGARGNQPQHF	.	.	18	TRBJ1-5	TRBV21-1
TGCAGCGTTTCCGCGGGACAATCCTACAATGAGCAGTTCTTC	CSVSAGQSYNEQFF	.	.	14	TRBJ2-1	TRBV29-1
TGTGCCAGCAGCTTTCCGACCGCCTTGGCCGAGCAGTACTTC	CASSFPTALAEQYF	.	.	14	TRBJ2-7	TRBV7-9
TGTGCCGGCCAGGACAGCCATGTCGACGAGCAGTACTTC	CAGQDSHVDEQYF	.	.	13	TRBJ2-7	TRBV7-9